This T cell receptor (beta chain) was sequenced during a study of a mutant IDH1 vaccine in newly diagnosed glioma. Looking at the study overall: Treated patients comprised approximately 60% males and roughly 40% females, mean age 40.4 years.

The time point: baseline, week 1 (first vaccination visit). Specified treatment: pre-vaccination baseline after standard-of-care therapy. Produced via immunoSEQ multiplex PCR; TCRdb's table is partial and in-frame only. The sample includes 80,000 to 100,000 clones, roughly 77% of them seen just once. Germline V CDR1 and CDR2: SEHNR, FQNEAQ (reference sequence). The CDR3 spans 14 residues. Losses at the gene ends were 5 bases for V and 5 bases for J; bases not matched to a gene: 9. The clonotype originates from a man aged 35-49 years with glioma. V is TRBV7-9 and J is TRBJ2-7, with 7 bases aligning to TRBD2. This specimen was PBMCs, taken from a glioma patient treated with radiotherapy, temozolomide or both. The CDR3 DNA is TGTGCCAGCAGCCCACGGGACTACCGCCACGAGCAGTACTTC. It is translated as CASSPRDYRHEQYF.